This T cell receptor beta chain was sequenced in a study of T cell repertoires in cytomegalovirus infection. TCRdb used MiXCR to reprocess the reads, holding one entry per CDR3 protein. This table has around 270,000 distinct CDR3 sequences, approximately 9% appearing once. Germline V gives CDR1 SGHTA, CDR2 FQGNSA. CDR3 length: 13 residues. V lost 4 bases and J 0 bases, leaving 6 bases between the germline ends. This clonotype was seen repeatedly, ten times or more. Sequencing was done on a sample of PBMCs. The TCR originated in a human donor in good health (CMV status not recorded). Some clones in this sample may be carry-over from other donors' samples. The gene calls are TRBV7-2 and TRBJ1-1; tentative D call: TRBD1 (6 bases). The CDR3 DNA follows: TGTGCCAGCAGCTGGACAGTGAACACTGAAGCTTTCTTT. The encoded protein is CASSWTVNTEAFF.